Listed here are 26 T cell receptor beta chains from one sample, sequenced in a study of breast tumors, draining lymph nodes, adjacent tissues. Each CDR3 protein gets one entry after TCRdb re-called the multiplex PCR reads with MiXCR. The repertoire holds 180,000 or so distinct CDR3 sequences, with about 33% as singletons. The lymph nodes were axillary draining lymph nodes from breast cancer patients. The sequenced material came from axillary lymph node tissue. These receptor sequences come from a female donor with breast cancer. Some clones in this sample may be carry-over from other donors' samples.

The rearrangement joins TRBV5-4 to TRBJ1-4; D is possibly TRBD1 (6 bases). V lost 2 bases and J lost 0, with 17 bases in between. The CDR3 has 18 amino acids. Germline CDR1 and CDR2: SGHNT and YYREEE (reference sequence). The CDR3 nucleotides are TGTGCCAGCAGCTTAGGAGCGAGCGGGGGCGCAACTAATGAAAAACTGTTTTTT. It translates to CASSLGASGGATNEKLFF.

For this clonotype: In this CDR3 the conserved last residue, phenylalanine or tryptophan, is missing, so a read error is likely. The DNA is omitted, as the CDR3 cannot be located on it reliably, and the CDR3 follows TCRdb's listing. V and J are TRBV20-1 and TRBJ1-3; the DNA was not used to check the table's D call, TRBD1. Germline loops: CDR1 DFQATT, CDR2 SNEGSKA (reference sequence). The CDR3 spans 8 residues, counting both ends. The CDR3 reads CSAIPGGQ.

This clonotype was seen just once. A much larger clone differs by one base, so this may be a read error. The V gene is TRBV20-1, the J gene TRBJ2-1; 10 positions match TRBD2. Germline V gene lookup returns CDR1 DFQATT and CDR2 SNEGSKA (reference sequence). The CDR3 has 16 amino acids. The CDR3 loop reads CSARGLSGRRYDEQFF. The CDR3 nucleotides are TGCAGTGCTAGAGGGCTTAGCGGGAGGCGCTACGATGAGCAGTTCTTC.

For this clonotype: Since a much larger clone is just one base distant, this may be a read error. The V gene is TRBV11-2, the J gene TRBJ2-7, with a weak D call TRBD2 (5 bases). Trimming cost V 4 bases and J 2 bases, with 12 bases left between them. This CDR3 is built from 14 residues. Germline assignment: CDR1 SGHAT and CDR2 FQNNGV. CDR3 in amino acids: CASSSLHGAYEQYF. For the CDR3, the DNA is TGTGCCAGCAGCTCCCTTCACGGGGCCTACGAGCAGTACTTC.

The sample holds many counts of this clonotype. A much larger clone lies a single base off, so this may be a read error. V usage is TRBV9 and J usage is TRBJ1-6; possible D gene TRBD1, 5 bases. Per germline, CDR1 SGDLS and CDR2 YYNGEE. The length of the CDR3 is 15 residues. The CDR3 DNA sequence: TGTGCCAGCAGCGTAGGGGGGTCAGAGAATTCACCCCCCCACTTT. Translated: CASSVGGSENSPPHF.

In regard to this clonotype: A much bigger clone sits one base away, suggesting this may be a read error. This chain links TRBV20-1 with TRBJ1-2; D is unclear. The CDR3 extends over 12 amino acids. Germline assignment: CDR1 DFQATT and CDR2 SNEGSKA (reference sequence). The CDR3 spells CSARSGREGSTF. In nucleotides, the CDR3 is TGCAGTGCTAGGTCCGGGAGAGAGGGCTCCACCTTC.

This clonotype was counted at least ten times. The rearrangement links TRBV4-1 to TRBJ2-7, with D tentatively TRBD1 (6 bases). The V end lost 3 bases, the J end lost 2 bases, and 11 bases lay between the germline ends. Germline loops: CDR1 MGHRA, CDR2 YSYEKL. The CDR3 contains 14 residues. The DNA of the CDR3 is TGCGCCAGCAGCCAGCAAGACAGGCCCTACGAGCAGTACTTC. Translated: CASSQQDRPYEQYF.

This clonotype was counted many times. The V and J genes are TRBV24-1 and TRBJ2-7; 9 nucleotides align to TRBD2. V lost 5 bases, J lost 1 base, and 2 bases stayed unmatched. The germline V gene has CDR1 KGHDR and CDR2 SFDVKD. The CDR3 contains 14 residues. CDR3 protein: CATSGSGRSYEQYF. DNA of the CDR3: TGTGCCACCAGTGGTAGCGGGAGATCCTACGAGCAGTACTTC.

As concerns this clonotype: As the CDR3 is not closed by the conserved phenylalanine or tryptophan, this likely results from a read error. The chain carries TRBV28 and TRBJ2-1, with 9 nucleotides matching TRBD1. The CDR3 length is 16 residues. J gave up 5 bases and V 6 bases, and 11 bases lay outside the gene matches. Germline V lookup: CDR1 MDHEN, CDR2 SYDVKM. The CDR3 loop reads CASRAPGQGSHNEQFL. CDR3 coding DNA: TGTGCCAGCAGGGCACCGGGACAGGGCTCTCACAATGAGCAGTTCCTC.

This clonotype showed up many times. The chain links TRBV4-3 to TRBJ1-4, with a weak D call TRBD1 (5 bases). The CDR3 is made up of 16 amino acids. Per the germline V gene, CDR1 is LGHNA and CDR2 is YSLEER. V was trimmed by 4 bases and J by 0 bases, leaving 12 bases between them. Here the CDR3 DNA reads TGCGCCAGCAGCCGGGGACGGACTACAACTAATGAAAAACTGTTTTTT. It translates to CASSRGRTTTNEKLFF.

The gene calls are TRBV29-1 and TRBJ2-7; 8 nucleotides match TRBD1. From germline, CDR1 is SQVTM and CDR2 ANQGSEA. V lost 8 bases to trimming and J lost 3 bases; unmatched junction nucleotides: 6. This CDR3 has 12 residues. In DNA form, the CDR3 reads TGCAGCACCCCGACAGGGGACTACGAGCAGTACTTC. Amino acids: CSTPTGDYEQYF.

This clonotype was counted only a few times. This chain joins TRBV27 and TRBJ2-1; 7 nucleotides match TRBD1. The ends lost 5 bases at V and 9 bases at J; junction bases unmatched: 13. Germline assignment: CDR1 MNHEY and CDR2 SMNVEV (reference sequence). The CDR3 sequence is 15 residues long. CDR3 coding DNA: TGTGCCAGCAGTGCGCCCCCGGGACAGCCACCTGAGCAGTTCTTC. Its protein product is CASSAPPGQPPEQFF.

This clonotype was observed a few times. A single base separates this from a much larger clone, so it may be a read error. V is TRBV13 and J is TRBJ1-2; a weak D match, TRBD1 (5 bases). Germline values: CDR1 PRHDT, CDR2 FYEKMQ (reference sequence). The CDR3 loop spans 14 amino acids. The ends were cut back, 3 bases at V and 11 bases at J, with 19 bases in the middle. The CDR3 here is CASSFPGTAMGYTF. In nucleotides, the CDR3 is TGTGCCAGCAGCTTTCCTGGGACTGCTATGGGGTACACCTTC.

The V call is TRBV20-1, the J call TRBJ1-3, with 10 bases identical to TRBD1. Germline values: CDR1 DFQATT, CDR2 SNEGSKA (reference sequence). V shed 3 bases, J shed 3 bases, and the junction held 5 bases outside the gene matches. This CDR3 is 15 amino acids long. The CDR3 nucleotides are TGCAGTGCTAGTCTGGGGACAGGGGATGGAAACACCATATATTTT. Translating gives CSASLGTGDGNTIYF.

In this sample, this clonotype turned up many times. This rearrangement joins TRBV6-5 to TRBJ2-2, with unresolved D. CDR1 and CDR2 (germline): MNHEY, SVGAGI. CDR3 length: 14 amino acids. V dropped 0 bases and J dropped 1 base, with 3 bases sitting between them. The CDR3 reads CASSYSRNTGELFF. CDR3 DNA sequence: TGTGCCAGCAGTTACTCCCGGAACACCGGGGAGCTGTTTTTT.

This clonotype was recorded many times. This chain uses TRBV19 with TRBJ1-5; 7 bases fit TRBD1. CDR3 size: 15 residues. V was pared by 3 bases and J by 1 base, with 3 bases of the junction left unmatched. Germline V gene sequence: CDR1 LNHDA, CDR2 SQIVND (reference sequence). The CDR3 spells CASSMYRGSNQPQHF. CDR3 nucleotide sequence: TGTGCCAGTAGTATGTACAGGGGAAGCAATCAGCCCCAGCATTTT.

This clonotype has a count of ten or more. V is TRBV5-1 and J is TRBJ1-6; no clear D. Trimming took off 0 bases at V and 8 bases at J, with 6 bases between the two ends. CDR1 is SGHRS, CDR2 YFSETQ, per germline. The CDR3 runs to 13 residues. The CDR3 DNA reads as TGCGCCAGCAGCTTGGGGACGGATTCACCCCTCCACTTT. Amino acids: CASSLGTDSPLHF.

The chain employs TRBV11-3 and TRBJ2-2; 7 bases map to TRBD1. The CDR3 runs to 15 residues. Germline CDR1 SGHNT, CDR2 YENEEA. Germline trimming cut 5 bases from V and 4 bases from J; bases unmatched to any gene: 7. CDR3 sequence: CASSPGTAITGELFF. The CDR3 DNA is TGTGCCAGCAGCCCCGGGACAGCTATCACCGGGGAGCTGTTTTTT.

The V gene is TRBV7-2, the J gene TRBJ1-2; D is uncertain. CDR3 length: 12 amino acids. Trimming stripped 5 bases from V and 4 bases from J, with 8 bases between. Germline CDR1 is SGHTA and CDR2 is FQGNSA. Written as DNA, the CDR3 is TGTGCCAGCAGCCTAAGAACCTATGGCTACACCTTC. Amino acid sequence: CASSLRTYGYTF.

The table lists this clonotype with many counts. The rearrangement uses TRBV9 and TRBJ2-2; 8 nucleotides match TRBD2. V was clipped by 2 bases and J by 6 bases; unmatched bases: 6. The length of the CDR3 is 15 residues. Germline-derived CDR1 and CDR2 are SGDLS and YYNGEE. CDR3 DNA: TGTGCCAGCAGCGTCGGGACTAGGACTGCCGGGGAGCTGTTTTTT. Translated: CASSVGTRTAGELFF.

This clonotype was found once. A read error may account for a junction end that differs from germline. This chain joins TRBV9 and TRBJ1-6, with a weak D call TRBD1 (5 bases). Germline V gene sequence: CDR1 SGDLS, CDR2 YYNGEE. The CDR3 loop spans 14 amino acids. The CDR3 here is CASSAAGDNSPLPF. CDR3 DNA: TGTGCCAGCAGCGCAGCGGGGGATAATTCACCCCTCCCCTTT.

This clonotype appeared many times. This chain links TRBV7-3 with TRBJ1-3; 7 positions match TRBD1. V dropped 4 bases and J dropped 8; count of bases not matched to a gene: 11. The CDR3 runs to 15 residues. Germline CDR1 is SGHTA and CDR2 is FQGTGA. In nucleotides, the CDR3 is TGTGCCAGCAGCTGGACAGGTGGCCAAGGGGACACCATATATTTT. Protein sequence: CASSWTGGQGDTIYF.

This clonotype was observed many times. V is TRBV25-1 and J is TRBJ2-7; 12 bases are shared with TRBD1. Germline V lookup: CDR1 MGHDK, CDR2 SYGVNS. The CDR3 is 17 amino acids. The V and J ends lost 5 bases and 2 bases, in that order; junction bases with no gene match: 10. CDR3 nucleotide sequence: TGTGCCAGCAGTTTAACCGGGACAGGGGGCCTACCCTACGAGCAGTACTTC. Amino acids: CASSLTGTGGLPYEQYF.

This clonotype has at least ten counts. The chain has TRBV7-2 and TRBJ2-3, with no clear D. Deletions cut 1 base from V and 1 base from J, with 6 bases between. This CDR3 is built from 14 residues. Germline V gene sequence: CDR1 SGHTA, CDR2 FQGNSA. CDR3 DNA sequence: TGTGCCAGCAGCTTAGACGGTCGCACAGATACGCAGTATTTT. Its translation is CASSLDGRTDTQYF.

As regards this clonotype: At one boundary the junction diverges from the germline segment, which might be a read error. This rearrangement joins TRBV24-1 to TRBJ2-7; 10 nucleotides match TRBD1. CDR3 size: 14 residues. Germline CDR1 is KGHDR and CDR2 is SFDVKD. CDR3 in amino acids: CATSDIGTGAEQYF. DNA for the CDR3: TGTGCCACTAGTGACATCGGGACAGGGGCCGAGCAGTACTTC.

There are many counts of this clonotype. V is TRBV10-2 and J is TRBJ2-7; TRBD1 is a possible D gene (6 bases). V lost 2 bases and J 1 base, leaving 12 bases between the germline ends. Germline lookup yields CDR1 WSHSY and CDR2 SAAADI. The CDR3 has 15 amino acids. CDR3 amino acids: CASSEKGDRSYEQYF. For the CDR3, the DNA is TGCGCCAGCAGTGAGAAGGGGGACCGATCCTACGAGCAGTACTTC.